This entry lists 22 T cell receptor beta chains sequenced from one sample in a study of pediatric ulcerative colitis. Measured with immunoSEQ multiplex PCR; TCRdb has only the in-frame clones, and not every one. The sample holds approximately 9,000 clones, approximately 88% seen once. Sequencing was performed on blood. These receptors all stem from a girl aged 5-17 years with moderate ulcerative colitis.

The rearrangement joins TRBV5-1 to TRBJ2-3; the match to TRBD1 covers 7 bases. In germline, CDR1 is SGHRS, CDR2 YFSETQ. The CDR3 length is 16 residues. V lost 0 bases, J lost 2 bases, and 6 bases stayed unmatched. The CDR3 loop is CASSLDDRVHTDTQYF. The CDR3 DNA reads TGCGCCAGCAGCTTGGACGACAGGGTACACACAGATACGCAGTATTTT.

This chain connects TRBV4-1 to TRBJ1-1; D unclear. This CDR3 contains 15 residues. The germline V and J ends were trimmed by 4 bases and 0 bases, with 12 bases remaining between them. Germline-derived CDR1 and CDR2 are MGHRA and YSYEKL. The CDR3 loop is CASSPFDTLNTEAFF. In nucleotides, the CDR3 is TGCGCCAGCAGCCCTTTCGACACCTTGAACACTGAAGCTTTCTTT.

CDR3 nucleotides: TGTGCCAGCAGGTCGACAGGGGACTATGGCTACACCTTC. Translated: CASRSTGDYGYTF. The chain has TRBV2 and TRBJ1-2; 8 bases line up with TRBD1. The V and J ends lost 6 bases and 3 bases, in that order; junction bases with no gene match: 3. The germline gives CDR1 SNHLY, CDR2 FYNNEI. The CDR3 consists of 13 residues.

The chain couples TRBV6-5 to TRBJ2-7; TRBD1 matches 8 bases. Germline V gene sequence: CDR1 MNHEY, CDR2 SVGAGI. Losses at the gene ends were 6 bases for V and 2 bases for J; bases not matched to a gene: 6. The CDR3 contains 14 residues. The DNA of the CDR3 is TGTGCCAGCAGGGCAGGGGGCGTCACCTACGAGCAGTACTTC. This encodes CASRAGGVTYEQYF.

This chain uses TRBV5-6 with TRBJ2-5; the match to TRBD2 covers 7 bases. Per the germline V gene, CDR1 is SGHDT and CDR2 is YYEEEE. With 4 bases clipped from V and 4 bases from J, the junction kept 7 bases outside the gene matches. The CDR3 covers 14 residues. CDR3 residues: CASSRGEGGETQYF. Here the CDR3 DNA reads TGTGCCAGCAGCCGGGGGGAGGGTGGAGAGACCCAGTACTTC.

The chain links TRBV19 to TRBJ2-2; 10 bases fit TRBD2. The ends lost 6 bases at V and 4 bases at J; junction bases unmatched: 5. The CDR3 is 15 amino acids. CDR1 is LNHDA and CDR2 is SQIVND in the germline V gene (reference sequence). CDR3 coding DNA: TGTGCCAGTAGACTAGCGGGATTGGGCACCGGGGAGCTGTTTTTT. Its protein is CASRLAGLGTGELFF.

This clone was detected once. The CDR3 DNA sequence: TGCGCCAGCAGCCAAGGGCTCCTCTCTAGCGTGGGGGGGAAGGTCTCTATCAATGAGCAGTTCTTC. It codes for CASSQGLLSSVGGKVSINEQFF. This chain connects TRBV4-1 to TRBJ2-1, with 7 bases fitting TRBD2. The CDR3 spans 22 residues. The germline V gene encodes CDR1 MGHRA and CDR2 YSYEKL. Trimming at V came to 1 base and at J to 6 bases, leaving 27 bases not matched to a gene.

This clone occurred once. The chain has TRBV7-2 and TRBJ2-1; 11 bases align to TRBD2. CDR1 is SGHTA, CDR2 FQGNSA, per germline. V lost 5 bases, J lost 7 bases, and 1 base stayed unmatched. The CDR3 is 13 amino acids. CDR3: CASSRTSGNEQFF. CDR3 nucleotide sequence: TGTGCCAGCAGCAGGACTAGCGGGAATGAGCAGTTCTTC.

CDR3 loop: CASSLAAGGRTEAFF. CDR3 coding DNA: TGTGCCAGCAGCTTGGCAGCAGGGGGCAGAACTGAAGCTTTCTTT. V and J are TRBV5-6 and TRBJ1-1; the match to TRBD1 covers 8 bases. Losses at the gene ends were 0 bases for V and 5 bases for J; bases not matched to a gene: 6. CDR3 length: 15 residues. Germline V gene data show CDR1 as SGHDT and CDR2 as YYEEEE.

This chain uses TRBV5-1 with TRBJ1-2; D remains ambiguous. V was trimmed by 5 bases and J by 0 bases, leaving 17 bases between them. This CDR3 is built from 16 residues. Per the germline V gene, CDR1 is SGHRS and CDR2 is YFSETQ. As DNA, the CDR3 is TGCGCCAGCAGAGGCCCGGATGGAGCGCCTAACTATGGCTACACCTTC. Translation: CASRGPDGAPNYGYTF.

This chain uses TRBV5-1 with TRBJ2-1; no definite D call. The V end was cut by 4 bases, the J end by 8 bases, with 13 bases between. This CDR3 contains 13 residues. CDR1 is SGHRS and CDR2 is YFSETQ in the germline V gene. The CDR3 nucleotides read TGCGCCAGCAGCGTCGCCCTCTTGGATGAGCAGTTCTTC. It codes for CASSVALLDEQFF.

The rearrangement links TRBV7-9 to TRBJ2-2, with 10 positions matching TRBD1. Germline CDR1 reads SEHNR; CDR2 reads FQNEAQ (reference sequence). Unmatched junction bases numbered 1, after V lost 6 bases and J lost 0 bases. CDR3 length: 15 residues. DNA of the CDR3: TGTGCCAGCAGAGGACAGGGGGCGAACACCGGGGAGCTGTTTTTT. Amino acids: CASRGQGANTGELFF.

The chain uses TRBV12-5 and TRBJ1-2; D might be TRBD1 (5 bases). Looked up from germline, CDR1 is LGHNT and CDR2 is FRNRAP. CDR3 length: 13 amino acids. Between the trimmed V and J ends, which lost 8 bases and 8 bases, there was a span of 18 bases. CDR3 in DNA: TGTGCTAGTTCTCACCGGGACCGGGGGGGCTACACCTTC. Translating it yields CASSHRDRGGYTF.

The rearrangement joins TRBV19 to TRBJ2-7; 11 bases match TRBD1. CDR1 and CDR2 (germline): LNHDA, SQIVND (reference sequence). V dropped 5 bases and J dropped 3; count of bases not matched to a gene: 3. The CDR3 is made up of 14 amino acids. The CDR3 loop is CASSPGTGGYEQYF. The CDR3 nucleotides are TGTGCCAGTAGTCCTGGGACAGGGGGCTACGAGCAGTACTTC.

A few counts support this clone. This chain links TRBV5-8 with TRBJ2-7; D is unclear. Trimming pared 0 bases from V and 4 bases from J, leaving 11 bases between. Germline V lookup: CDR1 SGHTS, CDR2 YDEGEE. The CDR3 totals 14 residues. The CDR3 loop reads CASSLVGFWYEQYF. The CDR3 coding sequence is TGTGCCAGCAGCTTGGTAGGTTTTTGGTACGAGCAGTACTTC.

The genes are TRBV28 and TRBJ1-5; 8 nucleotides agree with TRBD1. Germline loops: CDR1 MDHEN, CDR2 SYDVKM. CDR3 size: 15 residues. The V gene end was trimmed by 4 bases and the J gene end by 3 bases; junction bases not matched to a gene: 5. In DNA, the CDR3 is TGTGCCAGCAGTTCCGACAGGGGCGCCAATCAGCCCCAGCATTTT. This codes for CASSSDRGANQPQHF.

In regard to this clone: One end of the junction fails to match germline, which may point to a read error. The V and J genes are TRBV7-7 and TRBJ2-1; D unresolved. The length of the CDR3 is 14 residues. Germline V gene data show CDR1 as SSHAT and CDR2 as FNYEAQ (reference sequence). The CDR3 region is CASSHLGIYNEQFF. CDR3 sequence (DNA): TGTGCTAGCAGCCACCTAGGGATCTACAATGAGCAGTTCTTC.

This clone showed up just once. The gene calls are TRBV6-6 and TRBJ2-1, with no clear D. Germline CDR1 MNHNY, CDR2 SVGAGI (reference sequence). The CDR3 totals 14 residues. Trimming took off 6 bases at V and 0 bases at J, with 9 bases between the two ends. The DNA of the CDR3 is TGTGCCAGCAGCGCTGGAAGCTCCTACAATGAGCAGTTCTTC. It yields the protein CASSAGSSYNEQFF.

The gene calls are TRBV7-9 and TRBJ2-3, with TRBD1 identical over 7 bases. The CDR3 is 19 residues long. Germline lookup yields CDR1 SEHNR and CDR2 FQNEAQ (reference sequence). Germline trimming cut 1 base from V and 1 base from J; bases unmatched to any gene: 14. CDR3 DNA sequence: TGTGCCAGCAGCTTAGAGGGGACAGCGCTTAGAGTGGGCACAGATACGCAGTATTTT. As protein: CASSLEGTALRVGTDTQYF. Together with reference TRBV7-9 and TRBJ2-3, the CDR3 gives the full variable domain: DTGVSQNPRHKITKRGQNVTFRCDPISEHNRLYWYRQTLGQGPEFLTYFQNEAQLEKSRLLSDRFSAERPKGSFSTLEIQRTEQGDSAMYLCASSLEGTALRVGTDTQYFGPGTRLTVL.

The chain has TRBV6-1 and TRBJ2-7, with 9 bases identical to TRBD2. The germline V gene has CDR1 MNHNS and CDR2 SASEGT. CDR3 length: 13 residues. V trimming: 8 bases; J trimming: 2 bases; junction bases outside the gene matches: 4. For the CDR3, the DNA is TGTGCCAGCTCCCTAGCGGGGCCCTACGAGCAGTACTTC. Its translation: CASSLAGPYEQYF.

The chain couples TRBV30 to TRBJ2-3; D unclear. The germline CDR1 and CDR2 sequences are GTSNPN and SVGIG (reference sequence). CDR3 length: 14 amino acids. With 2 bases removed from V and 6 bases from J, the gap between germline ends came to 15 bases. CDR3 protein: CAWSQSPGRDTQYF. The CDR3 DNA reads TGTGCCTGGAGTCAGAGCCCAGGAAGGGATACGCAGTATTTT. Filled out from reference TRBV30 and TRBJ2-3, the complete variable domain reads SQTIHQWPATLVQPVGSPLSLECTVEGTSNPNLYWYRQAAGRGLQLLFYSVGIGQISSEVPQNLSASRPQDRQFILSSKKLLLSDSGFYLCAWSQSPGRDTQYFGPGTRLTVL.

This chain connects TRBV11-2 to TRBJ1-2; 8 bases fit TRBD1. The CDR3 covers 14 residues. The germline gives CDR1 SGHAT, CDR2 FQNNGV. J gave up 7 bases and V 1 base, and 5 bases lay outside the gene matches. CDR3 DNA sequence: TGTGCCAGCAGCTTAGGACAGGGGCGGGGTGGCTACACCTTC. Protein: CASSLGQGRGGYTF.